The clone carrying this T cell receptor beta chain appeared a few times. These data are taken from a study of T cells in Graves' hyperthyroidism and ophthalmopathy. Researchers amplified the TCR beta CDR3 regions from RNA transcripts. Carried out on the TCR CDR3, a first-round RT-PCR used the HTBI primer set. MiXCR, applied by TCRdb to the multiplex PCR reads, yields one record per CDR3 protein. In the table there are approximately 400,000 distinct CDR3 sequences, just under 25% of which are singletons. This CDR3 contains 14 residues. Germline V gene data show CDR1 as SNHLY and CDR2 as FYNNEI. Trimming removed 5 bases from V and 5 bases from J, with 12 bases in between.

The sequenced sample consisted of blood. The chain combines TRBV2 with TRBJ2-2; D remains ambiguous. The TCR comes from a man aged 45-65 years with Graves' hyperthyroidism. CDR3 in DNA: TGTGCCAGCAGTCCTGCGAGGTGGACCGGGGAGCTGTTTTTT. This translates into CASSPARWTGELFF. The whole variable domain, remainder taken from reference TRBV2 and TRBJ2-2, is EPEVTQTPSHQVTQMGQEVILRCVPISNHLYFYWYRQILGQKVEFLVSFYNNEISEKSEIFDDQFSVERPDGSNFTLKIRSTKLEDSAMYFCASSPARWTGELFFGEGSRLTVL.